This TCR beta chain is from a study of prognosis after radiotherapy for stage I lung cancer (dated by TCRdb to about 2021). Regarding the complete study: Over 15 stage I NSCLC patients were enrolled in Nanjing, China, between early 2018 and 2019. About 20% of the 19 patients developed distant metastases after SBRT, at a median of approximately 7 months; the other 15 showed no significant progression. The study sequenced around 40 blood samples from about 20 patients, one before and one after SBRT per patient. Ages in the cohort of about a dozen men and about six women ranged from 53 to 84 years, with a median of 74. No patient received concurrent therapy alongside SBRT. On tumor histology, twelve patients had adenocarcinoma and about seven had squamous cell carcinoma. Every patient was regarded as medically inoperable, because of comorbidities in around eleven cases and refusal of surgery in roughly seven cases. SBRT was given in 3 to 5 fractions with a biologically effective dose of at least 100 Gy, using image-guided IMRT or VMAT. A few patients had oligometastatic NSCLC after their primary tumor was surgically resected, and roughly 14 patients had newly diagnosed primary stage I lung tumors. Peripheral blood TCR beta repertoires were profiled in stage I NSCLC patients before and after stereotactic body radiotherapy, and the study then linked these repertoires to distant failure.

This clonotype showed up just a few times. The antigen this receptor binds is unknown. Given a much more abundant clone one base away, this may be a read error. Lacking the conserved final phenylalanine or tryptophan, this CDR3 likely reflects a read error. Study-wide findings and limitations: Differences in TRBV and TRBJ usage frequencies by metastasis status were reportedly observed in two V genes at baseline and in roughly 9 V and two J genes after SBRT. All reported P values were unadjusted for multiple comparisons. After SBRT, the number of unique TCR clones decreased (median approximately 9,100 before versus some 7,000 after; Wilcoxon paired P=0.011). Whether the expanded TCR clones were tumor-specific was not determined. Post-SBRT Shannon entropy and its change from baseline were lower in patients who developed distant metastases; baseline Shannon entropy was not associated with metastases. Limitations of the study included a small cohort and short follow-up, and the study findings need independent validation.

No patient had a history of other malignancies or prior chemotherapy or radiotherapy, and all had node-negative disease on CT and PET/CT. Roughly 5.9 milliliters of peripheral venous blood were drawn into EDTA tubes at each of two time points. PBMCs were isolated by Ficoll-Paque Plus density-gradient centrifugation. Right after collection, samples were placed at -80 degrees C and kept there until analysis. CDR1 and CDR2 are drawn from the germline V gene: MNHEY, SVGEGT. V is shortened by 5 bases, J by 8 bases, and the region joining them spans 14 bases. The CDR3 sequence runs 13 residues, both termini included. The entry retains the CDR3 DNA only, 39 bases that are in frame from base 1. Two rounds of multiplex PCR were performed to amplify the TCR beta CDR3 region from genomic DNA. In the first PCR round, primers specific to each TRBV and TRBJ gene were used, and the primer sequences were filed in Chinese patent CN105087789A. Universal primers were used in the second round of PCR. The Roche High Pure PCR Template Preparation Kit was used to extract genomic DNA from the frozen PBMCs. Paired-end sequencing with 151 bp reads was performed on the libraries using an Illumina HiSeq 3000. As for the original processing: CutAdapt was used to discard raw reads that did not contain the multiplex PCR primer sequences. PEAR was used to merge high-quality paired reads into contigs. By aligning each contig to reference sequences, MiXCR assigned the TRB V, D and J gene segments to that contig. To remove sequencing errors, CDR3 sequences were clustered according to base quality and sequence similarity. Shannon entropy normalized by the natural log of productive TCR sequence number was used as the measure of diversity. To get clonality, Shannon entropy was divided by the natural log of the number of unique clonotypes, and that result was subtracted from one. Using the Youden index from ROC curves, the researchers picked the repertoire-metric cut-offs for progression-free survival, and all analyses were carried out in R 3.5.3. The public reads were run again by TCRdb, first through fastp at Q25 and then through MiXCR, and only productive beta chains were kept. CDR3 protein duplicates are merged, each entry listing the most common genes and DNA. The V and J calls were determined by TCRdb, not by the authors. The sample table shows over 45,000 distinct CDR3 sequences, and less than 30% are seen once. Clones ranked in the top ten supply around 6.8% of the sample.

The sequence came from a donor over 45 with non-small cell lung cancer. Here the sequenced sample was PBMCs, taken before or after stereotactic body radiation therapy (not recorded which). The chain is encoded by TRBV6-2 or TRBV6-3 joined to TRBJ2-3; the D gene is possibly TRBD1 or TRBD2, with 5 bases matching each. For the CDR3, the sequence is CASSVYGAGTQYS. DNA sequence: TGTGCCAGCAGTGTTTATGGGGCGGGTACGCAGTATTCT.